The entry that follows covers one TCR beta chain sequence. The antigen remains unidentified. Germline lookup yields CDR1 SGHRS and CDR2 YFSETQ. The CDR3 is made up of 14 amino acids. Trimming stripped 6 bases from V and 4 bases from J, with 16 bases between. This record belongs to a study of T-cell reconstitution after alpha-beta-depleted transplantation in children. Study findings and constraints: At around two months after transplant, the alpha-beta T cells were reportedly derived from several hundred expanded clones that came from non-depleted graft cells. T-cell counts and diversity at one year following transplant were attributed mainly to newly produced T cells.

The authors prepared the TCRbeta library with unique molecular identifiers. TCRdb redid the calling of the PCR reads with MiXCR, one entry per CDR3 protein. The sample contains some 110,000 distinct CDR3 sequences, 10% of which appear only once. The sequence derives from a boy between 2 and 10 years old with acute lymphoblastic leukemia, due to receive a stem cell transplant. The material sequenced was PBMCs, taken before TCRalphabeta/CD19-depleted stem cell transplant. This chain links TRBV5-1 with TRBJ1-1, with TRBD1 as a possible D gene (6 bases). The CDR3 loop reads CASKGVGGGTEAFF. CDR3 in DNA: TGCGCCAGCAAGGGGGTTGGGGGCGGCACTGAAGCTTTCTTT.